One sample yielded the 5 T cell receptor beta chains listed below, sequenced in a study of blood T cells in healthy people across ages. Then a second PCR, running roughly 7 to 11 cycles, was carried out with a sample-barcoded 5' primer and a J-beta primer mix. MiXCR, applied by TCRdb to the 5' RACE reads, yields one record per CDR3 protein. Of 850,000 to 1,000,000 distinct CDR3 sequences in the sample, roughly 51% were seen once. Material: blood. Receptors were obtained from a woman aged 60-70 years in good health.

The CDR3 coding sequence is TGTGCCAGCAAACGAACCGGGACGCCGGGTGTCTACACCTTC. Protein sequence: CASKRTGTPGVYTF. The chain carries TRBV6-5 and TRBJ1-2, with a weak D call TRBD1 (5 bases). V lost 7 bases and J 10 bases, leaving 22 bases between the germline ends. The CDR3 consists of 14 residues. The germline CDR1 and CDR2 sequences are MNHEY and SVGAGI.

The chain is built from TRBV4-3 and TRBJ2-1; 7 nucleotides agree with TRBD2. The germline V gene has CDR1 LGHNA and CDR2 YSLEER. The CDR3 runs to 15 residues. Trimming cost V 0 bases and J 4 bases; bases outside gene matches: 3. The CDR3 loop reads CASSQDHGRYNEQFF. The CDR3 region has the DNA TGCGCCAGCAGCCAAGATCACGGGAGGTACAATGAGCAGTTCTTC.

The rearrangement uses TRBV3-1 and TRBJ2-7; 8 bases match TRBD1. This CDR3 region has 15 residues. V lost 8 bases to trimming and J lost 3 bases; unmatched junction nucleotides: 12. Per the germline V gene, CDR1 is LGHDT and CDR2 is YNNKEL (reference sequence). This chain's CDR3 is CASSPRDRFLYEQYF. In nucleotides, the CDR3 is TGTGCCAGCTCTCCTAGGGACAGGTTCCTCTACGAGCAGTACTTC.

Only a few counts were recorded for this clonotype. This chain uses TRBV7-9 with TRBJ2-7; the D gene could be TRBD1 or TRBD2 (5 bases each). Trimming removed 1 base at V and 3 bases at J, with 13 bases between. CDR3 length: 15 amino acids. Per the germline V gene, CDR1 is SEHNR and CDR2 is FQNEAQ (reference sequence). CDR3 loop: CASSLGLGEDYEQYF. CDR3 nucleotide sequence: TGTGCCAGCAGCTTAGGATTGGGGGAAGACTACGAGCAGTACTTC.

The V call is TRBV12-3 or TRBV12-4, the J call TRBJ2-3; D is undetermined. This CDR3 is 15 amino acids long. The V and J ends lost 2 bases and 0 bases respectively, with 9 bases between them. The CDR3, as DNA: TGTGCCAGCAGTTTAATACTCCGTAGCACAGATACGCAGTATTTT. Its protein is CASSLILRSTDTQYF.